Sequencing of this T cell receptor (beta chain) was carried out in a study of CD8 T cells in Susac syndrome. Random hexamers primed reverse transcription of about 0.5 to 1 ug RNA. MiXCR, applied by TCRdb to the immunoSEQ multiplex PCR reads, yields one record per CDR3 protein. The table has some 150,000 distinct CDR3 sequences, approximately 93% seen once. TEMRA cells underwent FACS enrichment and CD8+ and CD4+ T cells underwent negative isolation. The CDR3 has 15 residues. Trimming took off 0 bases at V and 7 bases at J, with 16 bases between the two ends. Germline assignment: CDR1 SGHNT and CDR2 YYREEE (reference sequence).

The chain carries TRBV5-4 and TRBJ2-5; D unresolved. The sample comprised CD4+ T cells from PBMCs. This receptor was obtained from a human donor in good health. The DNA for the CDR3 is TGTGCCAGCAGCTTGGAGGGCCGAGGAAGAGTGACCCAGTACTTC. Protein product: CASSLEGRGRVTQYF.